The next 9 T cell receptor beta chains were all read from a single sample in a study of T cell responses to AZD1222 COVID-19 vaccine. Generated by immunoSEQ multiplex PCR, the TCRdb table keeps only in-frame clones and is missing some. The table includes 60,000 to 75,000 clones, about 88% detected once. Sample: peripheral blood, taken 28 days after the second AZD1222 dose. The receptor source for this set is an adult who received the AZD1222 COVID-19 vaccine.

Written as DNA, the CDR3 is TGTGCCAGTAGTATCCAGGGGACGTCTGAGCAGTTCTTC. Its translation is CASSIQGTSEQFF. The chain couples TRBV19 to TRBJ2-1, with a possible D match to TRBD1 (6 bases). The germline V and J ends were trimmed by 3 bases and 9 bases, with 12 bases remaining between them. This CDR3 contains 13 residues. CDR1 and CDR2 (germline): LNHDA, SQIVND (reference sequence).

The CDR3 protein is CASSLFVGQGASGNTIYF. Written as DNA, the CDR3 is TGTGCCAGCAGTTTATTCGTCGGACAGGGGGCCTCCGGAAACACCATATATTTT. The chain joins TRBV28 to TRBJ1-3; 11 nucleotides agree with TRBD1. Germline V gene lookup returns CDR1 MDHEN and CDR2 SYDVKM. The CDR3 is made up of 18 amino acids. The trim removed 1 base at V and 4 bases at J, leaving 9 bases unmatched.

The chain uses TRBV5-6 and TRBJ1-6; D unclear. The CDR3 covers 13 residues. The ends were cut back, 4 bases at V and 7 bases at J, with 9 bases in the middle. Germline CDR1 is SGHDT and CDR2 is YYEEEE. Here the CDR3 reads CASSPLDNSPLHF. CDR3 DNA: TGTGCCAGCAGCCCGCTAGACAATTCACCCCTCCACTTT. The variable domain in full, completed from reference TRBV5-6 and TRBJ1-6, reads DAGVTQSPTHLIKTRGQQVTLRCSPKSGHDTVSWYQQALGQGPQFIFQYYEEEERQRGNFPDRFSGHQFPNYSSELNVNALLLGDSALYLCASSPLDNSPLHFGNGTRLTVT.

The chain links TRBV29-1 to TRBJ2-1, with 9 bases identical to TRBD2. Germline loops: CDR1 SQVTM, CDR2 ANQGSEA. Unmatched junction bases numbered 13, after V lost 4 bases and J lost 3 bases. The CDR3 totals 17 residues. The DNA for the CDR3 is TGCAGCGTTGTTTGGCTAGCGGGAACCCCCGACTACAATGAGCAGTTCTTC. It yields the protein CSVVWLAGTPDYNEQFF.

J is TRBJ1-1 and V is TRBV5-4, with D unclear. The V gene's germline CDR1 is SGHNT and CDR2 YYREEE (reference sequence). Trimming cost V 0 bases and J 1 base, with 10 bases left between them. CDR3 length: 15 amino acids. The CDR3 nucleotides are TGTGCCAGCAGCTTGGATTCGGGATCGAACACTGAAGCTTTCTTT. Translating gives CASSLDSGSNTEAFF.

The CDR3 reads CASSVAFGASSYEQYF. The CDR3 coding sequence is TGTGCCAGCAGCGTAGCCTTCGGAGCCTCTTCCTACGAGCAGTACTTC. The chain carries TRBV9 and TRBJ2-7; D gene uncertain. Trimming shortened V by 0 bases and J by 1 base, and 14 bases separated the two germline ends. Germline assignment: CDR1 SGDLS and CDR2 YYNGEE. The CDR3 has 16 residues.

This chain uses TRBV7-2 with TRBJ1-2; TRBD1 matches at 10 bases. Trimming cost V 5 bases and J 6 bases; bases outside gene matches: 12. The length of the CDR3 is 16 residues. Germline V gene lookup returns CDR1 SGHTA and CDR2 FQGNSA. This CDR3 is CASSLRLGGQGNGYTF. The CDR3 DNA reads TGTGCCAGCAGCCTCAGATTGGGGGGACAGGGGAATGGCTACACCTTC.

This chain joins TRBV2 and TRBJ1-2, with D perhaps TRBD1 (6 bases). The V gene lost 6 bases and the J gene lost 8 bases, with 19 bases spanning the gap. The CDR3 spans 14 residues. The germline gives CDR1 SNHLY, CDR2 FYNNEI. The CDR3 coding sequence is TGTGCCAGCAGGGGCCATATCTCAGGGGAAGGCTACACCTTC. Residues: CASRGHISGEGYTF. Full variable domain (outside the CDR3, taken from reference TRBV2 and TRBJ1-2): EPEVTQTPSHQVTQMGQEVILRCVPISNHLYFYWYRQILGQKVEFLVSFYNNEISEKSEIFDDQFSVERPDGSNFTLKIRSTKLEDSAMYFCASRGHISGEGYTFGSGTRLTVV.

V and J are TRBV5-1 and TRBJ2-1, with TRBD2 matching 8 bases. There are 15 residues in the CDR3. The germline CDR1 and CDR2 sequences are SGHRS and YFSETQ. Trimming took 4 bases from V and 7 from J; bases not matched to a gene: 10. This chain's CDR3 is CASSLGTSGWNEQFF. DNA of the CDR3: TGCGCCAGCAGCCTCGGGACTAGTGGTTGGAATGAGCAGTTCTTC.